The 16 T cell receptor beta chains in this list originate from one sample, sequenced in a study of beta chain features in type 1 diabetes. Expressed TCRB transcripts were sequenced because the entire RNA isolate underwent reverse transcription. Repertoires were generated with immunoSEQ multiplex PCR, while TCRdb's copy carries only in-frame clones and drops some. Of more than 250,000 clones in the sample, roughly 20% are singletons; the top ten hold around 0.03%. The antigens of these receptors remain unknown. Overall study results and limits: Shorter TCRB CDR3s, moderately but significantly so, marked every one of the four CD4+ subsets in Type 1 diabetes patients.

The specimen was naive CD4+ T cells from blood. All receptors come from a middle-aged woman with type 1 diabetes.

Only a few counts were recorded for this clone. The rearrangement joins TRBV5-4 to TRBJ2-3, with a weak D call TRBD1 (5 bases). The CDR3 has 14 residues. CDR1 and CDR2 (germline): SGHNT, YYREEE (reference sequence). Trimming removed 2 bases at V and 1 base at J, with 8 bases between. The CDR3 here is CASSFWGRTDTQYF. The CDR3 DNA sequence: TGTGCCAGCAGCTTCTGGGGCCGCACAGATACGCAGTATTTT.

Only a few counts were recorded for this clone. This chain connects TRBV18 to TRBJ1-1, with D tentatively TRBD1 (5 bases). The V end was cut by 2 bases, the J end by 1 base, with 14 bases between. CDR1 KGHSH and CDR2 LQKENI come from the germline V gene. The CDR3 loop spans 16 amino acids. Here the CDR3 reads CASSPGVGRGNTEAFF. The CDR3 DNA is TGTGCCAGCTCACCAGGGGTGGGAAGGGGGAACACTGAAGCTTTCTTT.

This rearrangement joins TRBV4-1 to TRBJ1-2, with D perhaps matching TRBD1 (5 bases). V was pared by 4 bases and J by 4 bases, with 19 bases between. This CDR3 is built from 16 residues. Germline CDR1 reads MGHRA; CDR2 reads YSYEKL. The CDR3 bases are TGCGCCAGCAGCCCTACCTGGGGGGAGGGTTCCTATGGCTACACCTTC. Its protein is CASSPTWGEGSYGYTF.

This clone occurred a few times. The sample holds other DNA sequences that translate to the same CDR3. CDR3 nucleotides: TGCAGCGGGGGACAGGGGAACTACGAGCAGTACTTC. Amino acids: CSGGQGNYEQYF. The chain employs TRBV29-1 and TRBJ2-7; 10 bases are a match to TRBD1. Germline loops: CDR1 SQVTM, CDR2 ANQGSEA. This CDR3 has 12 residues. V lost 7 bases and J lost 3; bases outside the gene matches: 3.

In its sample, this clone was seen a few times. The J gene is TRBJ1-1, the V gene TRBV29-1, with 7 bases identical to TRBD1. This CDR3 spans 12 amino acids. V shed 6 bases, J shed 4 bases, and the junction held 5 bases outside the gene matches. CDR1 and CDR2 (germline): SQVTM, ANQGSEA. In DNA form, the CDR3 reads TGCAGCGTCACGACAGGGCGCACTGAAGCTTTCTTT. Its protein product is CSVTTGRTEAFF.

This clone has only a few counts. This chain connects TRBV19 to TRBJ1-1; weak D call: TRBD1 (6 bases). V lost 4 bases, J lost 5 bases, and 11 bases lay in between. This CDR3 is built from 13 residues. Germline assignment: CDR1 LNHDA and CDR2 SQIVND (reference sequence). CDR3 nucleotides: TGTGCCAGTAGTAACCTCAGGGGAACTGAAGCTTTCTTT. Residues: CASSNLRGTEAFF.

The chain is built from TRBV9 and TRBJ2-5; possible D gene TRBD1, 6 bases. The germline CDR1 and CDR2 sequences are SGDLS and YYNGEE. The ends were cut back, 3 bases at V and 1 base at J, with 16 bases in the middle. The CDR3 spans 16 residues. The CDR3 coding sequence is TGTGCCAGCAGCGCCGGGATTCGAGGGGGCCAAGAGACCCAGTACTTC. As protein: CASSAGIRGGQETQYF.

This clone turned up a few times. V gene TRBV2 combines with J gene TRBJ2-7; D might be TRBD2 (5 bases). This CDR3 spans 12 amino acids. The V end was cut by 8 bases, the J end by 3 bases, with 11 bases between. CDR1 is SNHLY, CDR2 FYNNEI, per germline. CDR3 DNA sequence: TGTGCCAGCGGCGCCGGGAACTACGAGCAGTACTTC. This codes for CASGAGNYEQYF.

The chain is built from TRBV29-1 and TRBJ2-6, with TRBD2 matching over 7 bases. V was clipped by 0 bases and J by 2 bases; unmatched bases: 4. The CDR3 is made up of 16 amino acids. Germline V lookup: CDR1 SQVTM, CDR2 ANQGSEA. The CDR3 DNA reads as TGCAGCGTTGAAGATCTGCGGGGGACTGGGGCCAACGTCCTGACTTTC. Its translation: CSVEDLRGTGANVLTF.

V is TRBV4-3 and J is TRBJ1-2; D might be TRBD1 (6 bases). The V end lost 1 base, the J end lost 3 bases, and 9 bases lay between the germline ends. Germline V gene data show CDR1 as LGHNA and CDR2 as YSLEER. This CDR3 comprises 14 residues. The CDR3, as DNA: TGCGCCAGCAGCCAAGGAGACAGGTACTATGGCTACACCTTC. The encoded protein is CASSQGDRYYGYTF.

The chain employs TRBV7-8 and TRBJ1-1; tentatively, D is TRBD1 (5 bases). This CDR3 region has 14 residues. Trimming stripped 4 bases from V and 4 bases from J, with 13 bases between. Germline loops: CDR1 SGHVS, CDR2 FQNEAQ. CDR3 loop: CASSSFQGFTEAFF. The CDR3 nucleotides are TGTGCCAGCAGCTCCTTCCAGGGTTTCACTGAAGCTTTCTTT.

Only a few counts were recorded for this clone. This chain joins TRBV5-1 and TRBJ2-1; TRBD1 is a possible D gene (6 bases). Trimming pared 4 bases from V and 5 bases from J, leaving 10 bases between. This CDR3 has 13 amino acids. Germline V gene sequence: CDR1 SGHRS, CDR2 YFSETQ. The CDR3 sequence: CASSGGQHNEQFF. CDR3 in DNA: TGCGCCAGCAGCGGGGGCCAGCACAATGAGCAGTTCTTC.

This clone showed up just a few times. The genes are TRBV6-4 and TRBJ2-5; TRBD2 agrees at 7 bases. V shed 4 bases, J shed 5 bases, and the junction held 4 bases outside the gene matches. Germline V CDR1 and CDR2: MRHNA, SNTAGT. The CDR3 contains 13 residues. The CDR3 nucleotides read TGTGCCAGCAGTGTCGAGCGGGGCGAGACCCAGTACTTC. Amino acid sequence: CASSVERGETQYF.

The V and J genes are TRBV9 and TRBJ1-4; D uncertain. Germline lookup yields CDR1 SGDLS and CDR2 YYNGEE. V was clipped by 3 bases and J by 8 bases, with 11 bases between them. This CDR3 is built from 13 residues. The CDR3 DNA is TGTGCCAGCAGCGGACCGGGTCTCGAAAAACTGTTTTTT. Translated: CASSGPGLEKLFF.

J is TRBJ2-7 and V is TRBV28; TRBD1 might be the D (5 bases). Per the germline V gene, CDR1 is MDHEN and CDR2 is SYDVKM. This CDR3 has 14 amino acids. With 3 bases removed from V and 8 bases from J, the gap between germline ends came to 17 bases. The CDR3 region has the DNA TGTGCCAGCAGTTTGGGGCGGCCACCAAATAAGCAGTACTTC. This translates into CASSLGRPPNKQYF.

In this sample, this clone turned up a few times. V usage is TRBV5-1 and J usage is TRBJ2-5; a possible D gene is TRBD2 (6 bases). V lost 0 bases and J lost 5, with 11 bases in between. The CDR3 totals 14 residues. Per the germline V gene, CDR1 is SGHRS and CDR2 is YFSETQ. The CDR3 sequence: CASSLEEGPETQYF. The CDR3 DNA is TGCGCCAGCAGCTTGGAGGAGGGCCCCGAGACCCAGTACTTC.